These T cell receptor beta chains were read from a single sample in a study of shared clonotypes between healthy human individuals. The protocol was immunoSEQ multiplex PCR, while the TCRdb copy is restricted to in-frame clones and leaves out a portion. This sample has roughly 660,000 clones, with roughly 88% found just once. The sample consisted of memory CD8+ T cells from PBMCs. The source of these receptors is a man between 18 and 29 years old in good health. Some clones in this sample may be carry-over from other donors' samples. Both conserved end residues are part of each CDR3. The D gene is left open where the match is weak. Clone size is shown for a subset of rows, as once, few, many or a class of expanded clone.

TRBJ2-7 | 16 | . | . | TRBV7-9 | CASSLGGVRGTYEQYF | TGTGCCAGCAGCTTAGGGGGAGTCAGGGGAACCTACGAGCAGTACTTC
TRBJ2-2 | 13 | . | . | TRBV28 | CASVGEQGGELFF | TGTGCCAGCGTTGGGGAACAGGGCGGGGAGCTGTTTTTT
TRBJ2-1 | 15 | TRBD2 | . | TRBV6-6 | CASSYFGGGGNEQFF | TGTGCCAGCAGTTACTTCGGCGGGGGAGGAAATGAGCAGTTCTTC
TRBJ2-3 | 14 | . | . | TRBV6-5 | CASSYVLGTDTQYF | TGTGCCAGCAGTTACGTCCTGGGGACAGATACGCAGTATTTT
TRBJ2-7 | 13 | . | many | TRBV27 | CASSGTFTYEQYF | TGTGCCAGCAGTGGGACATTTACCTACGAGCAGTACTTC
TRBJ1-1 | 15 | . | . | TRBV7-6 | CASSLGTARGTEAFF | TGTGCCAGCAGCTTAGGGACTGCCCGGGGCACTGAAGCTTTCTTT
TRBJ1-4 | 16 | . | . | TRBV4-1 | CASSQEEGVETEKLFF | TGCGCCAGCAGCCAAGAAGAGGGTGTAGAGACTGAAAAACTGTTTTTT
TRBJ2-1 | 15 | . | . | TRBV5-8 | CASSLVQGAYNEQFF | TGTGCCAGCAGCTTGGTCCAGGGTGCCTACAATGAGCAGTTCTTC
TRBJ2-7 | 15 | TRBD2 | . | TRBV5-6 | CASSPRTSGTDEQYF | TGTGCCAGCAGCCCCAGGACTAGCGGGACCGACGAGCAGTACTTC
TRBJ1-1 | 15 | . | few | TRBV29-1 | CSAAVPYKFNTEAFF | TGCAGCGCCGCGGTCCCATACAAATTTAACACTGAAGCTTTCTTT
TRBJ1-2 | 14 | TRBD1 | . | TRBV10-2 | CASSGQGPTYGYTF | TGCGCCAGCAGTGGACAGGGGCCGACCTATGGCTACACCTTC
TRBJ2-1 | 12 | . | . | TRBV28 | CASSLGAAGQFF | TGTGCCAGCAGTTTAGGGGCGGCAGGGCAGTTCTTC
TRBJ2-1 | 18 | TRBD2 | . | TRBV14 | CASSRPGTSGRVGNEQFF | TGTGCCAGCAGCCGACCAGGGACTAGCGGGAGGGTTGGAAATGAGCAGTTCTTC
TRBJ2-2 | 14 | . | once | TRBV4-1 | CASSLYMAVGELFF | TGCGCCAGCAGCCTTTACATGGCAGTTGGGGAGCTGTTTTTT
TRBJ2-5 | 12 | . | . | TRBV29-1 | CSGRQVQETQYF | TGCAGCGGGCGACAGGTTCAAGAGACCCAGTACTTC
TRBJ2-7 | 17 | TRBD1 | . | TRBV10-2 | CASRPGQGVRDYYEQYF | TGCGCCAGCCGACCGGGACAGGGTGTTAGAGACTACTACGAGCAGTACTTC
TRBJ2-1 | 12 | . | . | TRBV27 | CASSLGSNEQFF | TGTGCCAGCAGTTTAGGGAGCAATGAGCAGTTCTTC
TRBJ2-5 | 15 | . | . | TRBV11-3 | CASSPQPPTQETQYF | TGTGCCAGCAGCCCTCAACCTCCGACCCAAGAGACCCAGTACTTC
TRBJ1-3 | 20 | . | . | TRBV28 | CASSLRSRGPPFKSGNTIYF | TGTGCCAGCAGTTTACGAAGCCGGGGCCCTCCCTTCAAATCTGGAAACACCATATATTTT
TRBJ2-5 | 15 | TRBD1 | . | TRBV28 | CASTLGTGGGETQYF | TGTGCCAGCACCTTGGGGACAGGGGGCGGGGAGACCCAGTACTTC
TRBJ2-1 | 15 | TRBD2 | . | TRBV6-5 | CASSFSGRGYNEQFF | TGTGCCAGCAGCTTTAGCGGGAGGGGGTACAATGAGCAGTTCTTC
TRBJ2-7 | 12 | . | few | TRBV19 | CASSIGGTEQYF | TGTGCCAGTAGTATCGGTGGGACGGAGCAGTACTTC
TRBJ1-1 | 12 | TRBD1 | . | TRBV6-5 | CASSTAGGEAFF | TGTGCCAGCAGTACTGCAGGGGGTGAAGCTTTCTTT
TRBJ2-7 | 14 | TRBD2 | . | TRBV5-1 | CASSTGLEYGEQYF | TGCGCCAGCAGCACCGGACTAGAATATGGCGAGCAGTACTTC
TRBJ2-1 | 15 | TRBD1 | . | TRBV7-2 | CASSLADRGEGEQFF | TGTGCCAGCAGCTTAGCTGACAGGGGAGAGGGTGAGCAGTTCTTC
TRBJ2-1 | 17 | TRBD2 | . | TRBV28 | CASSFERGTTPYNEQFF | TGTGCCAGCAGTTTTGAGCGGGGGACTACCCCTTACAATGAGCAGTTCTTC
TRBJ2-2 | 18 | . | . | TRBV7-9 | CASSLASDFPAYTGELFF | TGTGCCAGCAGCTTAGCTTCCGACTTTCCCGCTTACACCGGGGAGCTGTTTTTT
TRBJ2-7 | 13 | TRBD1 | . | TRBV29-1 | CSVTGESSYEQYF | TGCAGCGTGACAGGGGAGAGCTCCTACGAGCAGTACTTC